The source of this T cell receptor (beta chain) is a study of Siglec-9 on CD8 T cells in melanoma (dated by TCRdb to between 2018 and 2021). For the study in its entirety: Siglec-9 expression on CD8+ T cells and the role of Siglec-9 in regulating T cells in the melanoma tumor microenvironment were investigated in the study. What the research found in general, with its limitations: Siglec-9 was reported to mark and regulate an effector memory CD8+ T-cell subset that appeared to accumulate within melanoma tumors.

This clone appeared a few times. The clone's antigen remains unknown. No base-level quality is on record; no much larger clone is a single base apart. CDR1 SGHDN and CDR2 FVKESK are derived from the germline V gene. Trimming accounts for 4 bases at V and 2 bases at J, while the number of junction bases matched to no gene is 5. The CDR3 covers 14 residues, taking in both the cysteine and the phenylalanine. Only CDR3 DNA remains: 42 bases, in frame from the first base. Libraries were made using the immunoSEQ multiplex PCR assay. TCRdb carries this immuneACCESS record with in-frame sequences only. Its versions omit some clonotypes, under half of them owing to an unresolved V gene in the studies checked, with the rest unexplained. This sample gives about 36,000 clones in total; around 81% of them show up just once. Together, the top ten hold approximately 2% of the sample.

This TCR came from a human donor in good health. The rearranged segments are TRBV14 and TRBJ2-7, with TRBD1 matching 7 junction bases. Sequencing was performed on Siglec-9- CD8+ T cells sorted from blood. The sample's cell subset or site label is to be understood as: CD8 T cells lacking Siglec-9. The nucleotides read TGTGCCAGCAGCCTGAGGGACAGACCCTACGAGCAGTACTTC. It specifies CASSLRDRPYEQYF.